This T cell receptor beta chain was recovered during a study of blood T cell repertoires in COVID-19. Turning to the study itself: Sites across the United States, Italy and Spain contributed samples from acute and convalescent COVID-19. Sources were T cells, B-cell-depleted T cells, or PBMCs; the material itself was cDNA or gDNA.

Germline V CDR1 and CDR2: SGDLS, YYNGEE. V lost 4 bases and J 5 bases, leaving 15 bases between the germline ends. The length of the CDR3 is 14 residues. Original handling: Reference gene primer amplification in the assay estimated nucleated cell counts. This table comes from immunoSEQ multiplex PCR, and its TCRdb copy is limited to in-frame clones, with some not included. The DNA was the basis for D and trimming; V, J and clone size are from that table. The sample lists approximately 190,000 clones; about 80% were seen once. The gene calls are TRBV9 and TRBJ2-5, with a tentative D call TRBD1 (6 bases). What was sequenced was peripheral blood. This TCR was recovered from a man aged 25 to 40 with active or convalescent COVID-19. The DNA of the CDR3 is TGTGCCAGCAGCTCCGGGACACGACCCGAGACCCAGTACTTC. This gives the protein CASSSGTRPETQYF.